This TCR beta chain was documented in a study of T and B cells in COVID-19 patients. Study-level background: The recovered patients had mostly mild to moderate COVID-19 with outpatient management.

TRB was amplified from about 260-540 ng of blood genomic DNA. Multiplex PCR with BIOMED2 TRB-A/B primer pools amplified TRB rearrangements. TCRdb analysed the multiplex PCR reads with MiXCR anew, one entry per CDR3 protein. The sample lists around 11,000 distinct CDR3 sequences, about 33% occurring once. Study-level points and caveats: Of roughly 2,000 TCR clusters found only in the recovered cohort, 31 had low generation probability. At recovery TRB diversity and richness exceeded healthy donors, after highly clonal active COVID-19 repertoires.

Germline CDR1 and CDR2: PRHDT and FYEKMQ (reference sequence). V was cut by 1 base and J by 9 bases, with 13 bases left in between. The CDR3 length is 15 residues. This clonotype was detected a few times. As yet, its antigen is unknown. Sequences were obtained from blood. The chain is built from TRBV13 and TRBJ1-6, with D maybe TRBD1 (5 bases). The TCR comes from a human donor with active COVID-19. Written as DNA, the CDR3 is TGTGCCAGCAGCTTAGTCGGCCGCGGGGGTTCACCCCTCCACTTT. Protein product: CASSLVGRGGSPLHF.